Presented here are 8 T cell receptor beta chains from one specimen sequenced in a study of identical twins. MiXCR, run by TCRdb on the 5' RACE reads, gives a single entry per CDR3 protein. The sample contains 350,000 to 600,000 distinct CDR3 sequences, 14% of which appear only once. These data were likewise used in another study, on yellow fever vaccine responses in identical twins.

The sequenced material came from CD4+ T cells sorted from blood. The receptors shown here come from a young woman in good health.

This clonotype showed up just a few times. The J gene is TRBJ2-7, the V gene TRBV5-1; the D gene is possibly TRBD2 (6 bases). CDR3 size: 15 residues. CDR1 and CDR2 from the germline V gene are SGHRS and YFSETQ. V lost 0 bases to trimming and J lost 3 bases, with 13 bases between them. This chain's CDR3 is CASSLDPGGDYEQYF. The DNA of the CDR3 is TGCGCCAGCAGCTTGGATCCAGGCGGGGACTACGAGCAGTACTTC.

The gene calls are TRBV18 and TRBJ2-7, with TRBD1 matching 7 bases. Germline V lookup: CDR1 KGHSH, CDR2 LQKENI. This CDR3 is built from 15 residues. With V trimmed by 6 bases and J by 2 bases, 10 bases remained unmatched. CDR3 loop: CASSQTGIGPYEQYF. DNA of the CDR3: TGTGCCAGCTCGCAGACAGGGATAGGGCCCTACGAGCAGTACTTC.

In this sample, this clonotype turned up many times. The chain has TRBV11-2 and TRBJ1-2; D remains ambiguous. Germline V CDR1 and CDR2: SGHAT, FQNNGV. The CDR3 length is 12 residues. Trimming stripped 4 bases from V and 2 bases from J, with 5 bases between. The chain's CDR3 is CASSSSNYGYTF. DNA for the CDR3: TGTGCCAGCAGCTCCAGCAACTATGGCTACACCTTC.

This clonotype was detected only a few times. The chain links TRBV3-1 to TRBJ1-1, with D unresolved. There are 15 residues in the CDR3. Germline lookup yields CDR1 LGHDT and CDR2 YNNKEL (reference sequence). V shed 5 bases and J shed 5 bases, with 18 bases lying between them. The CDR3 DNA reads as TGTGCCAGCAGCTCCCCGGACCGGGGAATAACTGAAGCTTTCTTT. Protein: CASSSPDRGITEAFF.

The chain is built from TRBV6-1 and TRBJ2-3, with 7 bases aligning to TRBD2. The CDR3 length is 16 residues. Germline-derived CDR1 and CDR2 are MNHNS and SASEGT. V was clipped by 4 bases and J by 4 bases; unmatched bases: 11. The CDR3 protein is CASSGNRDYPPDTQYF. Here the CDR3 DNA reads TGTGCCAGCAGTGGGAACCGGGACTATCCACCAGATACGCAGTATTTT.

V is TRBV7-8 and J is TRBJ2-7; 7 bases match TRBD1. Trimming cost V 0 bases and J 0 bases; bases outside gene matches: 2. From germline, CDR1 is SGHVS and CDR2 FQNEAQ. The CDR3 loop spans 15 amino acids. CDR3 nucleotides: TGTGCCAGCAGCTTAGCCTGGGACAGCTCCTACGAGCAGTACTTC. The encoded protein is CASSLAWDSSYEQYF.

A few counts support this clonotype. The gene calls are TRBV28 and TRBJ1-2; no firm D call. The CDR3 loop spans 11 amino acids. V was clipped by 3 bases and J by 8 bases, with 7 bases between them. Germline V gene data show CDR1 as MDHEN and CDR2 as SYDVKM. The CDR3 is CASSLSMGYTF. The CDR3, as DNA: TGTGCCAGCAGTTTGAGCATGGGCTACACCTTC.

In its sample, this clonotype was seen a few times. This chain uses TRBV28 with TRBJ1-5; TRBD1 agrees at 7 bases. V gave up 6 bases and J gave up 6 bases; unmatched junction bases: 8. There are 14 residues in the CDR3. The V gene's germline CDR1 is MDHEN and CDR2 SYDVKM. The CDR3 loop reads CASRAGTVGQPQHF. CDR3 sequence (DNA): TGTGCCAGCAGAGCCGGGACAGTGGGTCAGCCCCAGCATTTT.